The next 9 T cell receptor beta chains were all read from a single sample in a study of CD8+ T cells in alopecia areata. Treatment defined: oral pan-JAK inhibitor, 5-10 mg twice daily. RNA was extracted and reverse transcribed into cDNA as the sequencing template. The table came from immunoSEQ multiplex PCR; TCRdb's copy has only in-frame clones and leaves some out. The table shows roughly 120,000 clones, with approximately 54% occurring only once. Sequenced material: CD8+ T cells sorted from blood, taken at week 24, from a patient treated with tofacitinib. Receptors were obtained from a human donor with alopecia areata.

V and J are TRBV27 and TRBJ2-1; possible D gene TRBD2, 6 bases. The germline CDR1 and CDR2 sequences are MNHEY and SMNVEV (reference sequence). Trimming shortened V by 3 bases and J by 4 bases, and 10 bases separated the two germline ends. CDR3 length: 14 residues. CDR3 DNA sequence: TGTGCCAGCAGTTTTAGCGGAAAGTACAATGAGCAGTTCTTC. This encodes CASSFSGKYNEQFF.

This clone was counted a single time. The V gene is TRBV2, the J gene TRBJ2-1, with 16 bases matching TRBD2. Looked up from germline, CDR1 is SNHLY and CDR2 is FYNNEI. This CDR3 is built from 14 residues. With V trimmed by 6 bases and J by 8 bases, 1 base remained unmatched. CDR3 region: CASRGLAGGYEQFF. The CDR3 DNA is TGTGCCAGCAGGGGACTAGCGGGGGGGTATGAGCAGTTCTTC.

V and J are TRBV5-6 and TRBJ2-3, with 7 nucleotides matching TRBD1. CDR3 size: 16 residues. Germline assignment: CDR1 SGHDT and CDR2 YYEEEE. Unmatched junction bases numbered 8, after V lost 0 bases and J lost 4 bases. The CDR3 protein is CASSLVVGGGADTQYF. The CDR3, as DNA: TGTGCCAGCAGCTTGGTTGTAGGGGGCGGCGCAGATACGCAGTATTTT.

This clone was seen a few times. The chain couples TRBV5-1 to TRBJ2-7, with a weak D call TRBD2 (6 bases). The CDR3 has 12 residues. CDR1 is SGHRS and CDR2 is YFSETQ in the germline V gene. Trimming took 2 bases from V and 6 from J, leaving 9 bases between them. The CDR3 sequence is CASSFGGREQYF. Written as DNA, the CDR3 is TGCGCCAGCAGCTTCGGGGGACGCGAGCAGTACTTC.

The chain uses TRBV13 and TRBJ2-2; tentatively, D is TRBD1 (5 bases). With 5 bases removed from V and 1 base from J, the gap between germline ends came to 8 bases. This CDR3 has 14 amino acids. Germline V gene data show CDR1 as PRHDT and CDR2 as FYEKMQ (reference sequence). In nucleotides, the CDR3 is TGTGCCAGCAGCACCGACAGGAACACCGGGGAGCTGTTTTTT. This encodes CASSTDRNTGELFF.

This clone has just a few counts. The chain links TRBV9 to TRBJ1-1, with TRBD1 as a possible D gene (5 bases). The V end lost 4 bases, the J end lost 1 base, and 8 bases lay between the germline ends. Per the germline V gene, CDR1 is SGDLS and CDR2 is YYNGEE. The CDR3 spans 13 residues. CDR3 bases: TGTGCCAGCAGCCCCGGGGGGAACACTGAAGCTTTCTTT. Residues: CASSPGGNTEAFF. Filled out from reference TRBV9 and TRBJ1-1, the complete variable domain reads DSGVTQTPKHLITATGQRVTLRCSPRSGDLSVYWYQQSLDQGLQFLIQYYNGEERAKGNILERFSAQQFPDLHSELNLSSLELGDSALYFCASSPGGNTEAFFGQGTRLTVV.

This clone was seen once. As DNA, the CDR3 is TGTGCCAGCAGTTACTCTGAAGGGGCGCCTTTTGGCTACACCTTC. Protein: CASSYSEGAPFGYTF. The rearrangement joins TRBV6-5 to TRBJ1-2, with D perhaps matching TRBD1 (5 bases). The V gene's germline CDR1 is MNHEY and CDR2 SVGAGI. The CDR3 is 15 residues long. Trimming took 0 bases from V and 7 from J, leaving 15 bases between them.

The J gene is TRBJ1-1, the V gene TRBV6-6, with D tentatively TRBD1 (6 bases). Germline CDR1 is MNHNY and CDR2 is SVGAGI (reference sequence). Trimming stripped 4 bases from V and 6 bases from J, with 15 bases between. This CDR3 is built from 14 residues. The CDR3 region is CASSSGGGEAEAFF. The CDR3 bases are TGTGCCAGCAGTTCTGGTGGGGGCGAGGCTGAAGCTTTCTTT.

The chain links TRBV9 to TRBJ1-1; 7 bases are shared with TRBD1. Germline trimming cut 4 bases from V and 6 bases from J; bases unmatched to any gene: 3. Germline CDR1 reads SGDLS; CDR2 reads YYNGEE. CDR3 length: 12 amino acids. CDR3 nucleotides: TGTGCCAGCAGCCTGACAGGGTCTGAAGCTTTCTTT. The encoded protein is CASSLTGSEAFF.